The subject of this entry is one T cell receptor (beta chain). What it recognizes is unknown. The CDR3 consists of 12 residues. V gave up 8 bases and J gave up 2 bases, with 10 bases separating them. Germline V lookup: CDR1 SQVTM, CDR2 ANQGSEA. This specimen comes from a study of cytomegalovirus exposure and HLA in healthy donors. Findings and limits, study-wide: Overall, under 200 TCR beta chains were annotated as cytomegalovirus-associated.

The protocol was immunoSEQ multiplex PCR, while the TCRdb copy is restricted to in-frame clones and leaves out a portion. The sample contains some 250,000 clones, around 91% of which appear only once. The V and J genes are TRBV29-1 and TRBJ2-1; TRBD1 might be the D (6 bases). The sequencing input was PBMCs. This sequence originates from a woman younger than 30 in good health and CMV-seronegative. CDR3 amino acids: CSPRTAYNEQFF. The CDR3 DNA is TGCAGCCCCCGGACAGCCTACAATGAGCAGTTCTTC.